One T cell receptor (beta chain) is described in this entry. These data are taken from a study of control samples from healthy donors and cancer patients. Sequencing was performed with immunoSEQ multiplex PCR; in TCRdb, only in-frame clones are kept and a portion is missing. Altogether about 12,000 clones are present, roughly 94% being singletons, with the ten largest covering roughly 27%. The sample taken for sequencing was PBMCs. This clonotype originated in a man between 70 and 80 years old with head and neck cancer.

The DNA of the CDR3 is TGTGCCAGCAGCCAAACTCCCGATCAGCCCCAGCATTTT. Encoded protein: CASSQTPDQPQHF. The chain couples TRBV7-3 to TRBJ1-5, with D unclear. This CDR3 contains 13 residues. The germline V and J ends were trimmed by 5 bases and 5 bases, with 10 bases remaining between them. CDR1 is SGHTA, CDR2 FQGTGA, per germline.